These 14 T cell receptor beta chains share one sample of origin, sequenced in a study of read filtering for tumor transcriptome and immune sequencing. This library used approximately 390 ng RNA and molecular barcoded adaptors spanning alpha/delta and beta/gamma chains. MiXCR, applied by TCRdb to the reads, yields one record per CDR3 protein. The sample has 40,000 or so distinct CDR3 sequences; roughly 13% are singletons. The sample consisted of a population of CD138-negative cells sorted from bone marrow. The receptors were gathered from a donor at least 40 years old with multiple myeloma.

At least ten counts were recorded for this clonotype. The V and J genes are TRBV29-1 and TRBJ1-4, with 10 nucleotides matching TRBD1. Germline V gives CDR1 SQVTM, CDR2 ANQGSEA. This CDR3 is built from 13 residues. Trimming removed 7 bases from V and 8 bases from J; junction bases left unmatched: 7. The CDR3 protein is CSETGGIGEKLFF. CDR3 nucleotides: TGCAGCGAGACAGGGGGCATTGGAGAAAAACTGTTTTTT. Variable domain in full (rest from reference TRBV29-1 and TRBJ1-4): SAVISQKPSRDICQRGTSLTIQCQVDSQVTMMFWYRQQPGQSLTLIATANQGSEATYESGFVIDKFPISRPNLTFSTLTVSNMSPEDSSIYLCSETGGIGEKLFFGSGTQLSVL.

This clonotype was counted ten times or more. The chain joins TRBV3-1 to TRBJ2-2; TRBD1 is a possible D gene (6 bases). The CDR3 runs to 15 residues. Trimming removed 5 bases at V and 1 base at J, with 11 bases between. The germline V gene encodes CDR1 LGHDT and CDR2 YNNKEL (reference sequence). The chain's CDR3 is CASSSGTLNTGELFF. As DNA, the CDR3 is TGTGCCAGCAGCTCCGGGACACTGAACACCGGGGAGCTGTTTTTT.

This clonotype was found a few times. The chain has TRBV24-1 and TRBJ2-1; possible D gene TRBD2, 7 bases. The CDR3 contains 18 residues. Germline assignment: CDR1 KGHDR and CDR2 SFDVKD. Deletions cut 2 bases from V and 7 bases from J, with 23 bases between. The CDR3 DNA follows: TGTGCCACCAGTGATTGGGGAGGGGGGGGCCAGGTGAAAAATGAGCAGTTCTTC. Translated: CATSDWGGGGQVKNEQFF.

This clonotype was counted at least ten times. The DNA of the CDR3 is TGCAGTGCTAGCGAGGATTACAATCAGCCCCAGCATTTT. It codes for CSASEDYNQPQHF. The chain carries TRBV20-1 and TRBJ1-5; D unclear. This CDR3 region has 13 residues. Germline V gene lookup returns CDR1 DFQATT and CDR2 SNEGSKA (reference sequence). Trimming cost V 3 bases and J 3 bases, with 9 bases left between them.

Many counts were recorded for this clonotype. V and J are TRBV12-3 or TRBV12-4 and TRBJ2-5; D gene unclear. The CDR3 is made up of 13 amino acids. V dropped 8 bases and J dropped 4 bases, with 14 bases sitting between them. The CDR3 DNA follows: TGTGCCAGCGCCGCTAATCGAGGAGAGACCCAGTACTTC. Amino acid sequence: CASAANRGETQYF.

At least ten counts were recorded for this clonotype. The V and J genes are TRBV18 and TRBJ2-1; tentative D call: TRBD1 (5 bases). The CDR3 has 13 residues. V was cut by 6 bases and J by 8 bases, with 14 bases left in between. Germline loops: CDR1 KGHSH, CDR2 LQKENI. CDR3 loop: CASSDDSVDEQFF. Written as DNA, the CDR3 is TGTGCCAGCTCCGACGACAGTGTCGATGAGCAGTTCTTC.

Notes on this clonotype: This may be a read error: a much more frequent sequence differs by one nucleotide. Here the CDR3 omits its conserved ending phenylalanine or tryptophan, so a read error is the likely source. This rearrangement joins TRBV24-1 to TRBJ1-5; D remains ambiguous. V was cut by 12 bases and J by 0 bases, with 17 bases left in between. CDR3 length: 15 residues. Germline CDR1 and CDR2: KGHDR and SFDVKD. The CDR3 sequence is CAPIDRRDSNQPQHS. The CDR3 bases are TGTGCCCCCATCGACCGGCGCGATAGCAATCAGCCCCAGCATTCT.

This clonotype was picked up many times. A read error is likely, as this CDR3 ends without the conserved phenylalanine or tryptophan. The rearrangement links TRBV30 to TRBJ1-1; no definite D call. CDR3 length equals 11 residues. Trimming removed 8 bases from V and 5 bases from J, with 12 bases in between. Germline CDR1 GTSNPN, CDR2 SVGIG (reference sequence). CDR3 in amino acids: CARQWRTEAFL. DNA of the CDR3: TGTGCCAGACAATGGAGGACTGAAGCTTTCCTT.

This clonotype was counted many times. This chain connects TRBV27 to TRBJ2-7; 7 positions match TRBD1. Germline V gene sequence: CDR1 MNHEY, CDR2 SMNVEV (reference sequence). CDR3 length: 12 amino acids. V shed 5 bases and J 4 bases; nucleotides not matched to a gene: 2. The CDR3 DNA follows: TGTGCCAGCAGTACAGGGGCTTACGAGCAGTACTTC. Its protein is CASSTGAYEQYF.

This clonotype was recorded many times. V is TRBV19 and J is TRBJ2-6; D is undetermined. This CDR3 comprises 14 residues. V was cut by 8 bases and J by 0 bases, with 8 bases left in between. In germline, CDR1 is LNHDA, CDR2 SQIVND (reference sequence). Here the CDR3 DNA reads TGTGCCAGTCTTCCCCTCTCTGGGGCCAACGTCCTGACTTTC. It yields the protein CASLPLSGANVLTF.

The chain joins TRBV25-1 to TRBJ2-5; 7 bases line up with TRBD2. The CDR3 has 14 amino acids. After removal of 2 bases from V and 7 bases from J, the junction contained 7 bases not matched to a gene. Per the germline V gene, CDR1 is MGHDK and CDR2 is SYGVNS. In nucleotides, the CDR3 is TGTGCCAGCAGTGAAGGACTAGTCCCAGGGACCCAGTACTTC. It yields the protein CASSEGLVPGTQYF.

In its sample, this clonotype was seen many times. The chain combines TRBV7-8 with TRBJ1-1, with D uncertain. The CDR3 covers 15 residues. V was trimmed by 2 bases and J by 0 bases, leaving 10 bases between them. Germline V gives CDR1 SGHVS, CDR2 FQNEAQ. The CDR3 nucleotides read TGTGCCAGCAGCTTAAGTGGTTTCATGAACACTGAAGCTTTCTTT. Protein product: CASSLSGFMNTEAFF.

This clonotype was observed many times. CDR3 in amino acids: CSVEGGRDRTWQFF. CDR3 sequence (DNA): TGCAGCGTTGAAGGTGGGCGGGATCGGACGTGGCAGTTCTTC. The rearrangement links TRBV29-1 to TRBJ2-1; maybe TRBD2 (6 bases). Germline loops: CDR1 SQVTM, CDR2 ANQGSEA. There are 14 residues in the CDR3. V lost 1 base, J lost 12 bases, and 19 bases lay in between.

About this clonotype itself: A read error may be the cause here, since a much bigger clone is one base away. The V and J genes are TRBV5-1 and TRBJ2-7, with no clear D. The CDR3 contains 13 residues. CDR1 is SGHRS and CDR2 is YFSETQ in the germline V gene. In DNA, the CDR3 is TGCGCCGGCAGCTTAAGTATTCCGAACGAGCAGTACTTC. Translated, it gives CAGSLSIPNEQYF. The variable domain in full, with the rest retrieved from reference TRBV5-1 and TRBJ2-7, is KAGVTQTPRYLIKTRGQQVTLSCSPISGHRSVSWYQQTPGQGLQFLFEYFSETQRNKGNFPGRFSGRQFSNSRSEMNVSTLELGDSALYLCAGSLSIPNEQYFGPGTRLTVT.